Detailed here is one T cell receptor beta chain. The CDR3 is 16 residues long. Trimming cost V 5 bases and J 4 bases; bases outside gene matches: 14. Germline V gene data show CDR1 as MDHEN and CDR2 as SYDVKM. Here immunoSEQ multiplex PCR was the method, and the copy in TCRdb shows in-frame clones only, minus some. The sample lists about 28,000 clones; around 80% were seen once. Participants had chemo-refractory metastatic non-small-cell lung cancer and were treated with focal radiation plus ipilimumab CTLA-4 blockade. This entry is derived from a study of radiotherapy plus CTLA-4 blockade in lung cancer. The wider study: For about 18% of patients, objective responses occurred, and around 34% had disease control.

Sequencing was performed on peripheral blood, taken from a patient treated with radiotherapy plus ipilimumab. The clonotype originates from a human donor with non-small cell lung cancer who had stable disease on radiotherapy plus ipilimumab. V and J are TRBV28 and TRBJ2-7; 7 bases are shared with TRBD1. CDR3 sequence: CASSPPVGDSEYEQYV. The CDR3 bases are TGTGCCAGCAGTCCACCCGTGGGGGACAGTGAATACGAGCAGTACGTC.